This record covers a single TCR beta chain. This entry belongs to a study of blood T cell repertoires in COVID-19. Study information: Acute and convalescent COVID-19 samples came from the United States, Italy and Spain. T cells, B-cell-depleted T cells, or PBMCs provided the cDNA or gDNA that served as material.

Per the study methods: Amplified reference gene primers provided the basis for estimating nucleated cell counts. Some clones are missing from TCRdb's copy, which holds only in-frame ones; the method was immunoSEQ multiplex PCR. The D gene and trimming were derived from the DNA, and the V and J assignments and clone size from that table. The sample carries 250,000 to 350,000 clones, about 88% recorded once. The clonotype originates from a woman in her sixties or seventies with acute or convalescent COVID-19. Input material: peripheral blood.

The CDR3: CATSTETGYNSPLHF. The CDR3 region has the DNA TGTGCCACCAGCACCGAGACAGGATATAATTCACCCCTCCACTTT. J is TRBJ1-6 and V is TRBV15; D is possibly TRBD1 (6 bases). V lost 4 bases to trimming and J lost 4 bases, with 11 bases between them. This CDR3 is built from 15 residues. CDR1 is LNHNV and CDR2 is YYDKDF in the germline V gene (reference sequence).